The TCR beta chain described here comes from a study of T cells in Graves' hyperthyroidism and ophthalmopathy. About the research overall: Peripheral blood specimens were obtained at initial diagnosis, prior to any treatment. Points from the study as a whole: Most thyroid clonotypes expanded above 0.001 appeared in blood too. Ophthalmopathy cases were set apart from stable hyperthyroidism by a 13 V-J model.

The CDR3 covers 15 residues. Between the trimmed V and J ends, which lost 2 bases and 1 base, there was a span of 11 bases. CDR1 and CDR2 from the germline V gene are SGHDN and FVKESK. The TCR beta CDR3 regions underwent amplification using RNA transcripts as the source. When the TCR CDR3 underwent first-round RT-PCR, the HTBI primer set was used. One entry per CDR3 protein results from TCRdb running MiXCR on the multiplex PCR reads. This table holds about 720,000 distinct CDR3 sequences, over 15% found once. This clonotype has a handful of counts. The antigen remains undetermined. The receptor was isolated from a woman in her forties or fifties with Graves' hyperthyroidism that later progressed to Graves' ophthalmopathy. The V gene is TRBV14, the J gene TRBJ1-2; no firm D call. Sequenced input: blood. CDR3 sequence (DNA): TGTGCCAGCAGCCAAACCGCGTCGGTTAACTATGGCTACACCTTC. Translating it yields CASSQTASVNYGYTF.